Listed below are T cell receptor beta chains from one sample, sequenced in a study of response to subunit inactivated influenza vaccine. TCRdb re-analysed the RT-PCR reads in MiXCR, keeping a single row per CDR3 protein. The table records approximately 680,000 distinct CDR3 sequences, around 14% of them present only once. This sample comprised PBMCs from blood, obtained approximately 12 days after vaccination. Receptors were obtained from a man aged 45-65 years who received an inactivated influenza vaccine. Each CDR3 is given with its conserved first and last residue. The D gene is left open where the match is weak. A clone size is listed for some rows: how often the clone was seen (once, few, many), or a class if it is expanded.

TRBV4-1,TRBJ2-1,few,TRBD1,CASSQPGQGFAEQFF,TGCGCCAGCAGCCAACCGGGACAGGGATTCGCTGAGCAGTTCTTC
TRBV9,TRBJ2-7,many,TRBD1,CASSVEAGGWEQYF,TGTGCCAGCAGCGTAGAAGCAGGGGGATGGGAGCAGTACTTC
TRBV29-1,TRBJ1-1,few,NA,CSVEDSPWGLNTEAFF,TGCAGCGTTGAAGATAGTCCCTGGGGATTGAACACTGAAGCTTTCTTT
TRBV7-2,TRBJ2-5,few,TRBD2,CASSLTGLAGGTETQYF,TGTGCCAGCAGCTTAACGGGGCTAGCGGGGGGCACGGAGACCCAGTACTTC
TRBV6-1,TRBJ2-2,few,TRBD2,CASSPTSGGSTTGELFF,TGTGCCAGCAGCCCTACAAGCGGGGGAAGTACGACCGGGGAGCTGTTTTTT
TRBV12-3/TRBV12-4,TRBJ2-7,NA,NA,CASRAEFYEQYF,TGTGCCAGCAGAGCCGAGTTCTACGAGCAGTACTTC
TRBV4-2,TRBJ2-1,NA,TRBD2,CASRGGGAAGKQFF,TGTGCCAGTAGAGGCGGGGGGGCCGCCGGTAAGCAGTTCTTC
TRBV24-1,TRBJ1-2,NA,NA,CATSDDLRVGGYTF,TGTGCCACCAGTGATGACCTCCGGGTGGGAGGCTACACCTTC
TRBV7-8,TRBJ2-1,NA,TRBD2,CASRRLAGEFYNEQFF,TGTGCCAGCAGAAGACTAGCGGGGGAATTCTACAATGAGCAGTTCTTC
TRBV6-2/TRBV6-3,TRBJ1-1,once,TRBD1,CASSYLVGVLTGGPTTEAFF,TGTGCCAGCAGTTACTTAGTTGGCGTTTTGACAGGGGGCCCTACCACTGAAGCTTTCTTT
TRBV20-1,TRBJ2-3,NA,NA,CSAGSYLGTDTQYF,TGCAGTGCTGGCAGTTACTTGGGCACAGATACGCAGTATTTT
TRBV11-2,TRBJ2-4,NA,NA,CASSLSQGKNIQYF,TGTGCCAGCAGCTTATCCCAGGGGAAAAACATTCAGTACTTC
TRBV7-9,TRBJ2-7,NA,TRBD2,CASKGLAGEGDEQYF,TGTGCCAGCAAGGGACTAGCGGGAGAAGGGGACGAGCAGTACTTC
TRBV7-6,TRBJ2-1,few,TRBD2,CASSSTSLGYNEQFF,TGTGCCAGCAGCTCGACTAGCCTAGGCTACAATGAGCAGTTCTTC
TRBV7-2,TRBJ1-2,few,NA,CASTAMGAHGYTF,TGTGCCAGCACCGCAATGGGGGCACATGGCTACACCTTC
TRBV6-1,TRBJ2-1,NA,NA,CASSESGATYNEQFF,TGTGCCAGCAGTGAATCCGGGGCGACTTACAATGAGCAGTTCTTC
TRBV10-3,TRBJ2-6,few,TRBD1,CAISGRQGSGANVLTF,TGTGCCATCAGTGGCAGACAGGGTTCTGGGGCCAACGTCCTGACTTTC
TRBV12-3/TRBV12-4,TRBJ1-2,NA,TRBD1,CASSPGTGKTGGYTF,TGTGCCAGCAGCCCCGGGACAGGGAAGACGGGAGGCTACACCTTC
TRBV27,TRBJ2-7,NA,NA,CASSLGSNGRRYEQYF,TGTGCCAGCAGTTTAGGATCTAATGGACGCCGCTACGAGCAGTACTTC
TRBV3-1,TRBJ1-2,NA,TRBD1,CASSQEGQGNYGCTF,TGTGCCAGCAGCCAAGAGGGACAGGGGAACTATGGCTGCACCTTC
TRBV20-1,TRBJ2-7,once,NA,CSAIDRGISYEQYF,TGCAGTGCTATCGATCGGGGGATCTCCTACGAGCAGTACTTC
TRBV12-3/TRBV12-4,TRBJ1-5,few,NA,CASSLRSLYTGRNQPQHF,TGTGCCAGCAGTTTAAGGAGTTTGTACACGGGAAGAAATCAGCCCCAGCATTTT
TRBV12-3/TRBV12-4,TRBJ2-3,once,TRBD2,CASSLQLGGDTQYF,TGTGCCAGCAGTTTACAGCTGGGGGGGGATACGCAGTATTTT
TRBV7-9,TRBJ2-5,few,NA,CATRALRAGTQYF,TGTGCCACCAGGGCCCTCAGGGCGGGGACCCAGTACTTC
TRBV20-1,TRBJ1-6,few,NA,CSARDQGTPLHF,TGCAGTGCTAGAGATCAGGGGACTCCCCTCCACTTT
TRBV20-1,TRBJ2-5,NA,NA,CSAGRTNGWETQYF,TGCAGTGCGGGGAGGACAAACGGTTGGGAGACCCAGTACTTC
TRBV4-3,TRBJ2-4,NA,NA,CASSQEVTVLAKNIQYF,TGCGCCAGCAGCCAAGAGGTGACAGTCCTAGCCAAAAACATTCAGTACTTC
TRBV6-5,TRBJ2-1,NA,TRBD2,CASSYSSRGAGGHNEQFF,TGTGCCAGCAGTTACTCGAGCAGGGGCGCGGGGGGCCACAATGAGCAGTTCTTC
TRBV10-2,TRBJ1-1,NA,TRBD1,CASRRGQAAFF,TGCGCCAGCAGAAGGGGACAGGCAGCTTTCTTT
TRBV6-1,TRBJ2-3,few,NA,CASGHQTVGANTQYF,TGTGCCAGTGGCCACCAAACCGTCGGGGCGAATACGCAGTATTTT
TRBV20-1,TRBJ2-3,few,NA,CSASVASGGDTQYF,TGCAGTGCTAGTGTGGCCTCGGGTGGAGATACGCAGTATTTT
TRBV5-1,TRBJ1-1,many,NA,CASSLDGGARTEAFF,TGCGCCAGCAGCTTGGATGGGGGCGCTAGGACTGAAGCTTTCTTT
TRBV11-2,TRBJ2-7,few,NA,CASSLVGLGYEQYF,TGTGCCAGCAGCTTAGTTGGATTGGGCTACGAGCAGTACTTC